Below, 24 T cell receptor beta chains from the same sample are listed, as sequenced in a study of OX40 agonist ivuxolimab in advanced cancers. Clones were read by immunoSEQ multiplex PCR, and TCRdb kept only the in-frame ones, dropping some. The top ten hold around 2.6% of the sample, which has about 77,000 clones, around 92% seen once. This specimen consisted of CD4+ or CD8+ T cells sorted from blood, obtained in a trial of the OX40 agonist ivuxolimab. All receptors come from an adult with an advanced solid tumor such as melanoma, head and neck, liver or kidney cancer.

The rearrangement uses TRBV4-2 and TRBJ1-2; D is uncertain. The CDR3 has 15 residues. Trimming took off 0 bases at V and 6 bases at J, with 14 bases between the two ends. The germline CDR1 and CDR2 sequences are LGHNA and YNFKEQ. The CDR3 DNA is TGTGCCAGCAGCCAAGATCAGGCAGGTTCCAATGGCTACACCTTC. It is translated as CASSQDQAGSNGYTF.

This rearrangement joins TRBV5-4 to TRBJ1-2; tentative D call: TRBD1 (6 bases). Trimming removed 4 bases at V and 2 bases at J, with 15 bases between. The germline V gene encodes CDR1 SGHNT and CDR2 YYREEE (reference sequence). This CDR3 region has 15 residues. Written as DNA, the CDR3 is TGTGCCAGCAGCGCGGGGAGGGGGGGAAACTATGGCTACACCTTC. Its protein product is CASSAGRGGNYGYTF.

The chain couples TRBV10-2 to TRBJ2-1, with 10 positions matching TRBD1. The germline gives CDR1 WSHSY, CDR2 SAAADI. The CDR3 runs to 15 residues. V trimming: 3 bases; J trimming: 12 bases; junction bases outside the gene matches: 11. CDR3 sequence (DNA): TGCGCCAGCAGTGACCCCGGGACAGGGGCCCCCTCGCAGTTCTTC. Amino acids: CASSDPGTGAPSQFF.

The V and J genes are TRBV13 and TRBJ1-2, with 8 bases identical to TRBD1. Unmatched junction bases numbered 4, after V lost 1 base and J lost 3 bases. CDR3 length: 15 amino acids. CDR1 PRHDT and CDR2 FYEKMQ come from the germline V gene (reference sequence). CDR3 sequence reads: CASSLVRGRDYGYTF. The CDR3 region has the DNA TGTGCCAGCAGCTTAGTCAGGGGGCGCGACTATGGCTACACCTTC.

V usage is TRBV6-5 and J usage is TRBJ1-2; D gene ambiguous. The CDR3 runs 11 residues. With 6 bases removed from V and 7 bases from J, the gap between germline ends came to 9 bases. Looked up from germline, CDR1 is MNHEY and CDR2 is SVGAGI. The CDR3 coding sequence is TGTGCCAGCAGCAGCGGCGGTGGCTACACCTTC. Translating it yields CASSSGGGYTF.

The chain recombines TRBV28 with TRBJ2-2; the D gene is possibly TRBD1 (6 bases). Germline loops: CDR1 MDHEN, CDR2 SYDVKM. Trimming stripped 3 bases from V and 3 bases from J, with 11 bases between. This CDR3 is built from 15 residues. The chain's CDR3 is CASSFAGADTGELFF. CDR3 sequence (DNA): TGTGCCAGCAGTTTTGCAGGGGCGGACACCGGGGAGCTGTTTTTT.

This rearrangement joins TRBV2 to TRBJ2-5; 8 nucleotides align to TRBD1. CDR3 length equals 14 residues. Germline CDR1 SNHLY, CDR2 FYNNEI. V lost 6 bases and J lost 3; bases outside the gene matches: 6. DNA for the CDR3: TGTGCCAGCAGCATCACAGGGGGAGAAGAGACCCAGTACTTC. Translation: CASSITGGEETQYF.

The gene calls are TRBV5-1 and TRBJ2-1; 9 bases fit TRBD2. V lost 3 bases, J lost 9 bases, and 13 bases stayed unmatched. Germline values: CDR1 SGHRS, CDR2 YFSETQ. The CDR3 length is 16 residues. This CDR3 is CASSSTLAGVGGEQFF. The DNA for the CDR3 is TGCGCCAGCAGCTCTACCTTAGCGGGAGTCGGAGGTGAGCAGTTCTTC.

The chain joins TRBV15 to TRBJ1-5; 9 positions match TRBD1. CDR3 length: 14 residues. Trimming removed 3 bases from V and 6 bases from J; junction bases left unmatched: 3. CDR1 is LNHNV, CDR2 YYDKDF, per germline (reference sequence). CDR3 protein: CATSSRQGGQPQHF. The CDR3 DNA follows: TGTGCCACCAGCAGTAGACAGGGGGGTCAGCCCCAGCATTTT.

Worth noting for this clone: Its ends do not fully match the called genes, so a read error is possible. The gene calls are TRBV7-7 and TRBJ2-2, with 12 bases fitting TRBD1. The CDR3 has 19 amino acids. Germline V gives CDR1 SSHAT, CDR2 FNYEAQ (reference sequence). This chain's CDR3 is CASSSVPGQGASNTGELFF. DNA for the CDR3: TGTGCTAGCAGCTCAGTTCCGGGACAGGGGGCTTCGAACACCGGGGAGCTGTTTTTT. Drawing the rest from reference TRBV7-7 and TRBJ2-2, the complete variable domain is GAGVSQSPRYKVTKRGQDVTLRCDPISSHATLYWYQQALGQGPEFLTYFNYEAQPDKSGLPSDRFSAERPEGSISTLTIQRTEQRDSAMYRCASSSVPGQGASNTGELFFGEGSRLTVL.

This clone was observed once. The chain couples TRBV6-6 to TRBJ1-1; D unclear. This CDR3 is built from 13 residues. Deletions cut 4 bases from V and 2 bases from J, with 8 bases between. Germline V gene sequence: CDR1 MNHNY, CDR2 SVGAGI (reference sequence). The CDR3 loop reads CASSSQGNTEAFF. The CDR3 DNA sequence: TGTGCCAGCAGTTCTCAAGGAAACACTGAAGCTTTCTTT.

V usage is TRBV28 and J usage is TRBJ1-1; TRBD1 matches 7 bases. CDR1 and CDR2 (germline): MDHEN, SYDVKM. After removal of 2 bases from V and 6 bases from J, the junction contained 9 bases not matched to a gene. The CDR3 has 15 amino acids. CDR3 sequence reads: CASSLPGQFRPEAFF. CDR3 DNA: TGTGCCAGCAGTTTACCGGGACAGTTCCGGCCTGAAGCTTTCTTT.

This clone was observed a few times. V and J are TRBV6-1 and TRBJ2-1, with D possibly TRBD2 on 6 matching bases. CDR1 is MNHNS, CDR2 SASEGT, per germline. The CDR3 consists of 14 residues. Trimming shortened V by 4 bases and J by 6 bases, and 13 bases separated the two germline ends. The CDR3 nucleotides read TGTGCCAGCAGTGGCCCCGTCGGGGGCAATGAGCAGTTCTTC. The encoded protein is CASSGPVGGNEQFF.

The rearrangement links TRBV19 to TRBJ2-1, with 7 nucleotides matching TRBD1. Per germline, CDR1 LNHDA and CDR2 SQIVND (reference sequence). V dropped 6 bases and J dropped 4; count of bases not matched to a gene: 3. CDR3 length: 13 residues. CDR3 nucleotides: TGTGCCAGTAGGGGGACAGCTTACAATGAGCAGTTCTTC. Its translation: CASRGTAYNEQFF.

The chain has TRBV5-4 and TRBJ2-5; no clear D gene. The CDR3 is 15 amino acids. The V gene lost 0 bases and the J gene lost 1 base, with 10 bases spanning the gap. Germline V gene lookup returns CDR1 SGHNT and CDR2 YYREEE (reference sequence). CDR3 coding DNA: TGTGCCAGCAGCTTGGGTCCCGGCCCCCAAGAGACCCAGTACTTC. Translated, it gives CASSLGPGPQETQYF.

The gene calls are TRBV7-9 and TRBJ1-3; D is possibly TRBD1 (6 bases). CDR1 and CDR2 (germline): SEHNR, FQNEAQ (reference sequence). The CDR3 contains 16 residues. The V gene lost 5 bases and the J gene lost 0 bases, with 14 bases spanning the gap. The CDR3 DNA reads TGTGCCAGCAGCGCGCTCACAGGGAGCTCTGGAAACACCATATATTTT. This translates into CASSALTGSSGNTIYF.

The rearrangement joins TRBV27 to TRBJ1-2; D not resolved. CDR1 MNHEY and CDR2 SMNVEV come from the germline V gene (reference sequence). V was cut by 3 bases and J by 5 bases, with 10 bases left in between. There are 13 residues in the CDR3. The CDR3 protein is CASSFGGLYGYTF. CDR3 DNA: TGTGCCAGCAGTTTTGGCGGGCTTTATGGCTACACCTTC.

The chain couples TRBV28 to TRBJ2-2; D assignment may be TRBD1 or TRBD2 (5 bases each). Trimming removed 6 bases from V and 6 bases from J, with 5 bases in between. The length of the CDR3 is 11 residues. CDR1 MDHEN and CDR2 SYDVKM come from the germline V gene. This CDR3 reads CASRGAGELFF. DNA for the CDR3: TGTGCCAGCAGGGGGGCCGGGGAGCTGTTTTTT.

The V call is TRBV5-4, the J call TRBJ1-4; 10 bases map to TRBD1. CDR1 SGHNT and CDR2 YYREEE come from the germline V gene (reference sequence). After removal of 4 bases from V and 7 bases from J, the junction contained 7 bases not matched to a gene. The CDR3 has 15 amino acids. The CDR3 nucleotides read TGTGCCAGCAGCAGCCGACAGGGGGCGGGTGAAAAACTGTTTTTT. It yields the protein CASSSRQGAGEKLFF. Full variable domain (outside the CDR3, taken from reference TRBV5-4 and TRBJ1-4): ETGVTQSPTHLIKTRGQQVTLRCSSQSGHNTVSWYQQALGQGPQFIFQYYREEENGRGNFPPRFSGLQFPNYSSELNVNALELDDSALYLCASSSRQGAGEKLFFGSGTQLSVL.

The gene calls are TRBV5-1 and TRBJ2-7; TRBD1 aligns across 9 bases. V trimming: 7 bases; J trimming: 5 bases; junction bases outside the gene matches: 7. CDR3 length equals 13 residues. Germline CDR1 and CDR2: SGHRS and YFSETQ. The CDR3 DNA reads TGCGCCAGCGCCTCGGGACAGGGTAACGAGCAGTACTTC. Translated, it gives CASASGQGNEQYF. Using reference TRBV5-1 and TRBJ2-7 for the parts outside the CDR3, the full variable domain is KAGVTQTPRYLIKTRGQQVTLSCSPISGHRSVSWYQQTPGQGLQFLFEYFSETQRNKGNFPGRFSGRQFSNSRSEMNVSTLELGDSALYLCASASGQGNEQYFGPGTRLTVT.

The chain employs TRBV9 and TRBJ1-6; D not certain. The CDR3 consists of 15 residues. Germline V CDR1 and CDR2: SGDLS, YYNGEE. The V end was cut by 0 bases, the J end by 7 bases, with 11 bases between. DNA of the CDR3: TGTGCCAGCAGCGTAGGGGCCATTGGGAATTCACCCCTCCACTTT. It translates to CASSVGAIGNSPLHF.

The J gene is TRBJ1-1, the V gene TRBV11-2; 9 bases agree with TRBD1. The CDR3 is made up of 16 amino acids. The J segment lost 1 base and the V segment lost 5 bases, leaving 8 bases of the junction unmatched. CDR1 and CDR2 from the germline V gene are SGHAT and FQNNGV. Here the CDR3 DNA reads TGTGCCAGCAGCCAACATAGGGGACAGGGGAACACTGAAGCTTTCTTT. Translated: CASSQHRGQGNTEAFF.

The chain's CDR3 is CSVEVVSETGELFF. The CDR3 coding sequence is TGCAGCGTTGAAGTGGTTAGCGAAACCGGGGAGCTGTTTTTT. V gene TRBV29-1 combines with J gene TRBJ2-2; D might be TRBD2 (5 bases). The germline CDR1 and CDR2 sequences are SQVTM and ANQGSEA. Between the trimmed V and J ends, which lost 1 base and 5 bases, there was a span of 11 bases. The CDR3 length is 14 residues.

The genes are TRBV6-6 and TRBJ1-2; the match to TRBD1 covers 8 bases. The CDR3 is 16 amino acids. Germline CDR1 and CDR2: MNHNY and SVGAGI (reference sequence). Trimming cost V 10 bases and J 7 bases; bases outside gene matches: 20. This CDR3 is CAINRQSQDRAGGYTF. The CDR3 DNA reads TGTGCCATCAATCGACAGTCCCAGGACAGGGCGGGTGGCTACACCTTC.